The 13 T cell receptor beta chains listed next were all sequenced from one sample in a study of T cells after yellow fever vaccination. Using its own MiXCR run on the 5' RACE reads, TCRdb lists one record per CDR3 protein. The repertoire consists of around 340,000 distinct CDR3 sequences, with 7.5% to 9% occurring once and the leading ten covering under 20%. The material sequenced was PBMCs, taken on the day of the first yellow fever vaccination. Source of these receptors: a man aged 18 to 30 who received the YFV17D yellow fever vaccine.

This clonotype was counted at least ten times. The V and J genes are TRBV29-1 and TRBJ2-5; TRBD1 is a possible D gene (6 bases). Per germline, CDR1 SQVTM and CDR2 ANQGSEA. V was clipped by 7 bases and J by 5 bases, with 11 bases between them. The CDR3 spans 11 residues. Written as DNA, the CDR3 is TGCAGCGGCAGGGGCGGTGAGACCCAGTACTTC. Encoded protein: CSGRGGETQYF.

This clonotype was recorded many times. The chain employs TRBV2 and TRBJ1-1, with D perhaps TRBD1 (5 bases). Germline V gives CDR1 SNHLY, CDR2 FYNNEI. Trimming removed 1 base from V and 4 bases from J, with 13 bases in between. CDR3 length: 15 residues. The CDR3 DNA reads as TGTGCCAGCAGTGAAGAGGGGAGTTTAGTCACTGAAGCTTTCTTT. Translating gives CASSEEGSLVTEAFF. Filled out from reference TRBV2 and TRBJ1-1, the complete variable domain reads EPEVTQTPSHQVTQMGQEVILRCVPISNHLYFYWYRQILGQKVEFLVSFYNNEISEKSEIFDDQFSVERPDGSNFTLKIRSTKLEDSAMYFCASSEEGSLVTEAFFGQGTRLTVV.

This clonotype came up a few times. This sequence joins TRBV7-9 and TRBJ2-5; D is ambiguous. Germline V gives CDR1 SEHNR, CDR2 FQNEAQ (reference sequence). V was cut by 1 base and J by 0 bases, with 9 bases left in between. The CDR3 consists of 15 residues. The CDR3 region is CASSLDRTNQETQYF. Here the CDR3 DNA reads TGTGCCAGCAGCTTAGATCGGACGAACCAAGAGACCCAGTACTTC.

This clonotype was seen only a few times. The rearrangement joins TRBV4-2 to TRBJ2-5; the match to TRBD2 covers 13 bases. The CDR3 extends over 16 amino acids. Trimming cost V 2 bases and J 4 bases; bases outside gene matches: 4. The germline V gene encodes CDR1 LGHNA and CDR2 YNFKEQ. DNA of the CDR3: TGTGCCAGCAGCCAATCGACTAGCGGGGGGTCAGAGACCCAGTACTTC. Amino acids: CASSQSTSGGSETQYF.

This chain connects TRBV10-3 to TRBJ2-3, with unresolved D. The CDR3 length is 15 residues. The germline gives CDR1 ENHRY, CDR2 SYGVKD. Trimming shortened V by 6 bases and J by 0 bases, and 13 bases separated the two germline ends. The CDR3, as DNA: TGTGCCATCAGGCCAGGCTCTACTAGCACAGATACGCAGTATTTT. Protein: CAIRPGSTSTDTQYF.

This clonotype occurred a few times. This chain links TRBV6-1 with TRBJ1-2, with 7 bases aligning to TRBD1. With V trimmed by 8 bases and J by 1 base, 19 bases remained unmatched. In germline, CDR1 is MNHNS, CDR2 SASEGT. The CDR3 runs to 18 residues. This CDR3 reads CASARRGNRGRLNYGYTF. The CDR3 bases are TGTGCCAGCGCTCGGAGGGGGAACAGGGGAAGACTTAACTATGGCTACACCTTC.

The table lists this clonotype with a few counts. The chain has TRBV2 and TRBJ1-4; 8 positions agree with TRBD1. V lost 6 bases, J lost 7 bases, and 7 bases stayed unmatched. The CDR3 length is 14 residues. CDR1 and CDR2 (germline): SNHLY, FYNNEI. CDR3 DNA sequence: TGTGCCAGCAGGGACCGGACAGGGTCTGAAAAACTGTTTTTT. Translating gives CASRDRTGSEKLFF.

The chain couples TRBV5-1 to TRBJ2-1, with TRBD2 matching 8 bases. V gave up 2 bases and J gave up 7 bases; unmatched junction bases: 8. Germline V gene lookup returns CDR1 SGHRS and CDR2 YFSETQ. The CDR3 length is 15 residues. CDR3: CASSFPRGGGNEQFF. The DNA for the CDR3 is TGCGCCAGCAGCTTCCCCCGGGGGGGAGGTAATGAGCAGTTCTTC.

A few counts support this clonotype. The V call is TRBV7-3, the J call TRBJ2-2; D possibly corresponds to TRBD1 (6 bases). Germline CDR1 SGHTA, CDR2 FQGTGA. V lost 1 base and J lost 4, with 10 bases in between. This CDR3 has 15 residues. CDR3 protein: CASSLRGTSTGELFF. The CDR3 bases are TGTGCCAGCAGCTTAAGGGGGACAAGCACCGGGGAGCTGTTTTTT.

This clonotype appeared a few times. V gene TRBV9 combines with J gene TRBJ1-3; 7 bases are a match to TRBD1. In germline, CDR1 is SGDLS, CDR2 YYNGEE. Trimming removed 3 bases from V and 2 bases from J; junction bases left unmatched: 8. CDR3 length equals 16 residues. This CDR3 reads CASSATTGSAGNTIYF. The CDR3 DNA sequence: TGTGCCAGCAGCGCCACGACAGGGTCCGCTGGAAACACCATATATTTT.

This clonotype was found a few times. The CDR3 sequence is CGSGGPDTGELFF. CDR3 sequence (DNA): TGCGGGAGCGGGGGGCCCGACACCGGGGAGCTGTTTTTT. The V call is TRBV20-1, the J call TRBJ2-2; 9 nucleotides agree with TRBD2. Per germline, CDR1 DFQATT and CDR2 SNEGSKA (reference sequence). The CDR3 has 13 amino acids.

This clonotype has a count of ten or more. This chain connects TRBV7-2 to TRBJ1-1; D is unresolved. In germline, CDR1 is SGHTA, CDR2 FQGNSA. Between the trimmed V and J ends, which lost 4 bases and 4 bases, there was a span of 10 bases. The CDR3 runs 13 residues. CDR3 protein: CASSSTGFTEAFF. CDR3 nucleotides: TGTGCCAGCAGCTCTACGGGTTTCACTGAAGCTTTCTTT.

This clonotype was seen more than once but under ten times. V usage is TRBV20-1 and J usage is TRBJ2-3; D gene unclear. Deletions cut 0 bases from V and 0 bases from J, with 10 bases between. The CDR3 sequence is 15 residues long. Germline CDR1 is DFQATT and CDR2 is SNEGSKA (reference sequence). The chain's CDR3 is CSARDSGSSTDTQYF. The CDR3 region has the DNA TGCAGTGCTAGAGATTCCGGTTCTAGCACAGATACGCAGTATTTT.